This T cell receptor (beta chain) comes out of a study of T cells in Graves' hyperthyroidism and ophthalmopathy. No ophthalmopathy progression within 18 months constituted stable Graves' hyperthyroidism. Researchers barred patients who had uncontrolled infection, other autoimmune disease, pregnancy or lactation. RNA transcripts served as the template for amplifying TCR beta CDR3 regions. HTBI primers were employed in a first-round RT-PCR of the TCR CDR3. MiXCR, run by TCRdb on the multiplex PCR reads, gives a single entry per CDR3 protein. The sample yields under 700,000 distinct CDR3 sequences, about a sixth seen once. The CDR3 contains 15 residues. Germline CDR1 reads MNHNY; CDR2 reads SVGAGI (reference sequence). V lost 0 bases and J lost 2, with 11 bases in between. This clonotype was counted at least ten times.

The TCR was taken from a woman aged 18-29 years with Graves' hyperthyroidism. Material: blood. The chain recombines TRBV6-6 with TRBJ2-7; D is ambiguous. Here the CDR3 reads CASSYSRGRTYEQYF. CDR3 DNA sequence: TGTGCCAGCAGTTACTCGAGAGGCAGGACCTACGAGCAGTACTTC.